Here is one T cell receptor beta chain with its context. This sample was taken from a study of blood T cell repertoires in COVID-19. Whole-study context: Some COVID-19 samples were acute and others convalescent; all came from the United States, Italy and Spain.

As processed by the authors: From reference gene primer amplification, estimates of nucleated cell counts were derived. Some clones are missing from TCRdb's copy, which holds only in-frame ones; the method was immunoSEQ multiplex PCR. D and trimming come from the DNA, and the V and J calls and clone size come from that table. The table shows 110,000 to 150,000 clones, with about 90% occurring only once. The CDR3 is 14 residues long. Trimming left V 2 bases short and J 4 bases short, with 12 bases between. Germline CDR1 reads SGHTA; CDR2 reads FQGNSA. The chain joins TRBV7-2 to TRBJ2-7, with D perhaps TRBD1 (6 bases). The TCR originated in a woman aged 60-75 years with acute or convalescent COVID-19. Sequenced: peripheral blood. The CDR3 nucleotides read TGTGCCAGCAGCTTAAACCAGGGGCCTTACGAGCAGTACTTC. It specifies CASSLNQGPYEQYF.